This TCR beta chain was sequenced during a study of blood T cells in healthy people across ages. Study-wide points: A roughly linear age-dependent decrease characterized TCR beta diversity per million T cells.

Per the germline V gene, CDR1 is SEHNR and CDR2 is FQNEAQ (reference sequence). The CDR3 has 14 amino acids. V was shortened by 5 bases and J by 1 base, with 12 bases between the two germline ends. In terms of origin and age, donors were healthy Caucasian individuals from Russia aged roughly 6 to 95. On this clonotype itself: Its antigen is not identified.

Primed by a sample-barcoded 5' primer and a J-beta primer mix, a second PCR proceeded for roughly 7 to 11 cycles. Each CDR3 protein gets one entry after TCRdb re-called the 5' RACE reads with MiXCR. The sample lists fewer than 950,000 distinct CDR3 sequences, about 55% seen once, with approximately 40% in the top ten. The chain couples TRBV7-9 to TRBJ2-7, with no clear D. The source of this sequence is an older man in good health. Source material: blood. The CDR3 region is CASSLTMGSYEQYF. The CDR3, as DNA: TGTGCCAGCAGCCTTACGATGGGGTCCTACGAGCAGTACTTC.